The 32 T cell receptor beta chains presented below share a single source sample, sequenced in a study of blood T cell repertoires in COVID-19. Sequencing was performed with immunoSEQ multiplex PCR; in TCRdb, only in-frame clones are kept and a portion is missing. Here the sample spans 490,000 or so clones, more than 85% being singletons. The sequenced material came from PBMCs or T cells enriched from blood (not recorded which). The receptors shown here come from a woman in her sixties or seventies who had recovered from COVID-19.

This clone has a handful of counts. This CDR3 reads CASSYSPSQYSPLHF. The CDR3 DNA is TGTGCCAGCAGTTACTCTCCGTCACAGTATTCACCCCTCCACTTT. The V and J genes are TRBV6-5 and TRBJ1-6; no definite D call. The V end was cut by 0 bases, the J end by 8 bases, with 11 bases between. CDR1 MNHEY and CDR2 SVGAGI come from the germline V gene. The CDR3 runs to 15 residues.

This chain links TRBV20-1 with TRBJ2-3; a possible D gene is TRBD1 (5 bases). V was cut by 6 bases and J by 4 bases, with 8 bases left in between. This CDR3 is built from 11 residues. Germline CDR1 reads DFQATT; CDR2 reads SNEGSKA (reference sequence). CDR3 region: CSALGADTQYF. The CDR3 DNA reads as TGCAGTGCGTTAGGGGCAGATACGCAGTATTTT.

The rearrangement joins TRBV5-1 to TRBJ1-1; D ambiguous. Germline CDR1 and CDR2: SGHRS and YFSETQ. The CDR3 runs to 13 residues. Trimming shortened V by 4 bases and J by 7 bases, and 14 bases separated the two germline ends. The CDR3 sequence: CASSPPGFNEAFF. Here the CDR3 DNA reads TGCGCCAGCAGCCCCCCGGGATTTAATGAAGCTTTCTTT.

The chain employs TRBV5-8 and TRBJ2-1; D unclear. V dropped 0 bases and J dropped 11 bases, with 12 bases sitting between them. Germline V gene data show CDR1 as SGHTS and CDR2 as YDEGEE. The CDR3 extends over 13 amino acids. Here the CDR3 reads CASSLDSTMKQFF. Here the CDR3 DNA reads TGTGCCAGCAGCTTGGACAGTACAATGAAGCAGTTCTTC.

Note on this clone: This sample includes further DNA sequences coding for the same CDR3. In DNA, the CDR3 is TGTGCCAGCAGTGAACAGGGGATGAACACTGAAGCTTTCTTT. Residues: CASSEQGMNTEAFF. V is TRBV2 and J is TRBJ1-1, with D perhaps TRBD1 (6 bases). This CDR3 is built from 14 residues. Germline V gene lookup returns CDR1 SNHLY and CDR2 FYNNEI. V lost 2 bases to trimming and J lost 0 bases, with 7 bases between them.

This clone occurred once. The same CDR3 can be traced to other DNA sequences in this sample. The J gene is TRBJ2-1, the V gene TRBV18, with 8 nucleotides matching TRBD1. V shed 2 bases and J 1 base; nucleotides not matched to a gene: 1. This CDR3 comprises 15 residues. The germline gives CDR1 KGHSH, CDR2 LQKENI. CDR3: CASSPTGGSYNEQFF. The CDR3 DNA sequence: TGTGCCAGCTCACCAACAGGGGGGTCCTACAATGAGCAGTTCTTC.

The rearrangement links TRBV27 to TRBJ2-1, with D perhaps matching TRBD1 (5 bases). Germline lookup yields CDR1 MNHEY and CDR2 SMNVEV (reference sequence). Between the trimmed V and J ends, which lost 3 bases and 7 bases, there was a span of 10 bases. CDR3 length equals 13 residues. CDR3 amino acids: CASSLSGWNEQFF. CDR3 nucleotides: TGTGCCAGCAGTTTGTCAGGGTGGAATGAGCAGTTCTTC.

This chain links TRBV2 with TRBJ2-2; D is ambiguous. CDR1 SNHLY and CDR2 FYNNEI come from the germline V gene. The CDR3 consists of 11 residues. The V end lost 7 bases, the J end lost 8 bases, and 8 bases lay between the germline ends. The CDR3 loop reads CASTLRGELFF. The CDR3 DNA follows: TGTGCCAGCACCTTGCGGGGGGAGCTGTTTTTT. The full variable domain, completed using reference TRBV2 and TRBJ2-2, is EPEVTQTPSHQVTQMGQEVILRCVPISNHLYFYWYRQILGQKVEFLVSFYNNEISEKSEIFDDQFSVERPDGSNFTLKIRSTKLEDSAMYFCASTLRGELFFGEGSRLTVL.

The V call is TRBV7-9, the J call TRBJ1-2; 10 nucleotides line up with TRBD1. CDR1 SEHNR and CDR2 FQNEAQ come from the germline V gene (reference sequence). CDR3 length equals 14 residues. V dropped 5 bases and J dropped 6; count of bases not matched to a gene: 6. The CDR3 sequence is CASSPWTGGNGYTF. The CDR3 DNA sequence: TGTGCCAGCAGCCCCTGGACAGGGGGTAATGGCTACACCTTC.

This chain joins TRBV6-5 and TRBJ1-1; no reliable D call. Germline V gives CDR1 MNHEY, CDR2 SVGAGI. The CDR3 is 13 amino acids. V lost 0 bases and J 3 bases, leaving 5 bases between the germline ends. The CDR3 DNA reads TGTGCCAGCAGTTACTCCAGGTACACTGAAGCTTTCTTT. This translates into CASSYSRYTEAFF.

The chain uses TRBV6-5 and TRBJ2-3, with TRBD2 matching 7 bases. The germline V gene has CDR1 MNHEY and CDR2 SVGAGI. This CDR3 is 14 amino acids long. Trimming cost V 6 bases and J 7 bases; bases outside gene matches: 10. The CDR3 here is CASRRTILAYTQYF. The CDR3 region has the DNA TGTGCCAGCAGGCGGACGATACTAGCGTATACGCAGTATTTT.

This chain connects TRBV5-1 to TRBJ1-3, with 7 nucleotides matching TRBD1. The CDR3 is 16 residues long. Unmatched junction bases numbered 5, after V lost 0 bases and J lost 2 bases. CDR1 is SGHRS, CDR2 YFSETQ, per germline. The CDR3 DNA reads TGCGCCAGCAGCTTGGTACAGGGGAATACTGGAAACACCATATATTTT. Translating it yields CASSLVQGNTGNTIYF.

This clone was seen a single time. The V and J genes are TRBV9 and TRBJ2-3; no reliable D call. Deletions cut 4 bases from V and 2 bases from J, with 8 bases between. The CDR3 sequence is 13 residues long. Germline assignment: CDR1 SGDLS and CDR2 YYNGEE. CDR3: CASSPQITDTQYF. The CDR3 bases are TGTGCCAGCAGCCCACAGATCACAGATACGCAGTATTTT. The full variable domain, completed using reference TRBV9 and TRBJ2-3, is DSGVTQTPKHLITATGQRVTLRCSPRSGDLSVYWYQQSLDQGLQFLIQYYNGEERAKGNILERFSAQQFPDLHSELNLSSLELGDSALYFCASSPQITDTQYFGPGTRLTVL.

The rearrangement links TRBV19 to TRBJ1-6; D may be TRBD1 (6 bases). CDR1 is LNHDA and CDR2 is SQIVND in the germline V gene (reference sequence). With 6 bases removed from V and 10 bases from J, the gap between germline ends came to 13 bases. This CDR3 contains 13 residues. The CDR3 loop is CASSSQGRSPLHF. The CDR3 DNA reads as TGTGCCAGTAGCTCACAGGGAAGGTCACCCCTCCACTTT.

This chain connects TRBV7-2 to TRBJ2-7; perhaps TRBD2 as D (5 bases). The germline gives CDR1 SGHTA, CDR2 FQGNSA. The V end lost 0 bases, the J end lost 2 bases, and 11 bases lay between the germline ends. This CDR3 contains 15 residues. CDR3 nucleotides: TGTGCCAGCAGCTTAGCACGGACTCATACCTACGAGCAGTACTTC. It specifies CASSLARTHTYEQYF.

The V and J genes are TRBV3-1 (or the pseudogene TRBV3-2) and TRBJ1-1; perhaps TRBD1 as D (6 bases). The ends were cut back, 4 bases at V and 7 bases at J, with 16 bases in the middle. This CDR3 spans 14 amino acids. The germline CDR1 and CDR2 sequences are LGHDT and YNNKEL (reference sequence). CDR3 DNA: TGTGCCAGCAGCCCCGGACAGCGACTGAATGAAGCTTTCTTT. Translating gives CASSPGQRLNEAFF.

The genes are TRBV24-1 and TRBJ1-4; D is possibly TRBD1 (5 bases). CDR3 size: 14 residues. The germline V gene encodes CDR1 KGHDR and CDR2 SFDVKD. Trimming removed 6 bases at V and 7 bases at J, with 14 bases between. CDR3 bases: TGTGCCACCAGTCCGGGAGGGGCTCGTGAAAAACTGTTTTTT. Translating it yields CATSPGGAREKLFF.

The V gene is TRBV25-1, the J gene TRBJ2-3; D perhaps matches TRBD1 (6 bases). V lost 8 bases, J lost 1 base, and 13 bases lay in between. The germline V gene has CDR1 MGHDK and CDR2 SYGVNS. The CDR3 length is 14 residues. DNA for the CDR3: TGTGCCAGCGGTGCCCCAGGGGGCACAGATACGCAGTATTTT. As protein: CASGAPGGTDTQYF.

The genes are TRBV9 and TRBJ1-6, with no clear D. Germline CDR1 SGDLS, CDR2 YYNGEE. The CDR3 contains 17 residues. V was clipped by 4 bases and J by 0 bases, with 14 bases between them. The CDR3 region has the DNA TGTGCCAGCAGCCCCGAGACCGGGAGCTCCTATAATTCACCCCTCCACTTT. Translating gives CASSPETGSSYNSPLHF.

V is TRBV18 and J is TRBJ2-2, with D possibly TRBD1 on 6 matching bases. CDR3 length: 15 residues. The V gene's germline CDR1 is KGHSH and CDR2 LQKENI. V was pared by 3 bases and J by 1 base, with 9 bases between. CDR3 sequence reads: CASSPQGMNTGELFF. The DNA for the CDR3 is TGTGCCAGCTCACCTCAGGGGATGAACACCGGGGAGCTGTTTTTT.

The rearrangement links TRBV11-2 to TRBJ1-6; TRBD1 might be the D (5 bases). Per germline, CDR1 SGHAT and CDR2 FQNNGV. This CDR3 is built from 14 residues. The V end was cut by 0 bases, the J end by 7 bases, with 7 bases between. CDR3 loop: CASSLEGGNSPLHF. In nucleotides, the CDR3 is TGTGCCAGCAGCTTAGAGGGGGGGAATTCACCCCTCCACTTT.

The CDR3 loop reads CASSHSNSGANVLTF. In DNA, the CDR3 is TGTGCCAGCAGCCACAGTAACTCTGGGGCCAACGTCCTGACTTTC. The chain links TRBV3-1 (or the pseudogene TRBV3-2) to TRBJ2-6; D ambiguous. The CDR3 is 15 residues long. V lost 3 bases, J lost 0 bases, and 6 bases lay in between. The germline CDR1 and CDR2 sequences are LGHDT and YNNKEL (reference sequence).

The rearrangement joins TRBV6-5 to TRBJ2-3; D not resolved. This CDR3 contains 11 residues. With 5 bases removed from V and 8 bases from J, the gap between germline ends came to 8 bases. Germline V lookup: CDR1 MNHEY, CDR2 SVGAGI. In nucleotides, the CDR3 is TGTGCCAGCAGTCGAGTCGGTACGCAGTATTTT. Translated, it gives CASSRVGTQYF.

This clone showed up just once. The genes are TRBV4-1 and TRBJ1-1; TRBD1 aligns across 7 bases. Germline-derived CDR1 and CDR2 are MGHRA and YSYEKL. This CDR3 spans 14 amino acids. V shed 3 bases, J shed 3 bases, and the junction held 4 bases outside the gene matches. CDR3 protein: CASSQAGGHTEAFF. CDR3 DNA sequence: TGCGCCAGCAGCCAGGCAGGGGGGCACACTGAAGCTTTCTTT.

The chain recombines TRBV2 with TRBJ1-2; tentatively, D is TRBD1 (5 bases). The length of the CDR3 is 15 residues. The V and J ends lost 2 bases and 4 bases respectively, with 14 bases between them. Germline values: CDR1 SNHLY, CDR2 FYNNEI. In nucleotides, the CDR3 is TGTGCCAGCAGTGAACTAGGGGCGGGATCCTATGGCTACACCTTC. This sequence encodes CASSELGAGSYGYTF.

The chain has TRBV12-3 or TRBV12-4 and TRBJ1-2; D gene unclear. This CDR3 is built from 13 residues. V dropped 2 bases and J dropped 5 bases, with 9 bases sitting between them. The CDR3 loop is CASSLKRSYGYTF. The CDR3 nucleotides are TGTGCCAGCAGTTTAAAACGGAGTTATGGCTACACCTTC.

The chain combines TRBV11-2 with TRBJ2-1, with D possibly TRBD2 on 6 matching bases. The CDR3 totals 16 residues. Trimming shortened V by 0 bases and J by 2 bases, and 11 bases separated the two germline ends. CDR1 is SGHAT and CDR2 is FQNNGV in the germline V gene. The CDR3 here is CASSLEIAEPYNEQFF. CDR3 DNA: TGTGCCAGCAGCTTAGAAATAGCGGAGCCCTACAATGAGCAGTTCTTC.

In the case of this clone: Within the sample, other DNA sequences also encode this same CDR3. The CDR3 region has the DNA TGTGCCAGTAGTATCGAGGGGGCAGTATACAATGAGCAGTTCTTC. Amino acids: CASSIEGAVYNEQFF. V usage is TRBV19 and J usage is TRBJ2-1; 7 bases fit TRBD1. Germline-derived CDR1 and CDR2 are LNHDA and SQIVND (reference sequence). The CDR3 loop spans 15 amino acids. The trim removed 3 bases at V and 4 bases at J, leaving 6 bases unmatched.

This sequence joins TRBV2 and TRBJ2-6; D unclear. The V end was cut by 1 base, the J end by 4 bases, with 8 bases between. CDR1 SNHLY and CDR2 FYNNEI come from the germline V gene. The CDR3 contains 15 residues. The CDR3 sequence: CASSEGGSGANVLTF. For the CDR3, the DNA is TGTGCCAGCAGTGAAGGCGGTTCAGGGGCCAACGTCCTGACTTTC. Complete variable domain (other parts from reference TRBV2 and TRBJ2-6): EPEVTQTPSHQVTQMGQEVILRCVPISNHLYFYWYRQILGQKVEFLVSFYNNEISEKSEIFDDQFSVERPDGSNFTLKIRSTKLEDSAMYFCASSEGGSGANVLTFGAGSRLTVL.

The chain joins TRBV19 to TRBJ2-1; 9 bases align to TRBD1. Germline CDR1 LNHDA, CDR2 SQIVND (reference sequence). V lost 7 bases and J lost 2; bases outside the gene matches: 3. This CDR3 region has 14 residues. CDR3 amino acids: CASTGTGTYNEQFF. CDR3 in DNA: TGTGCCAGTACCGGGACAGGGACCTACAATGAGCAGTTCTTC.

The chain joins TRBV29-1 to TRBJ1-2; 7 bases align to TRBD1. The CDR3 length is 13 residues. The trim removed 7 bases at V and 8 bases at J, leaving 13 bases unmatched. The germline V gene encodes CDR1 SQVTM and CDR2 ANQGSEA. CDR3 nucleotides: TGCAGCGCCGGGCCAATGACAGGGCAAGGCTACACCTTC. This gives the protein CSAGPMTGQGYTF.

J is TRBJ2-7 and V is TRBV6-5, with TRBD1 matching over 12 bases. The junction had 2 bases not matched to a gene; V was cut back by 0 bases and J by 5 bases. In germline, CDR1 is MNHEY, CDR2 SVGAGI. The CDR3 runs to 15 residues. CDR3 coding DNA: TGTGCCAGCAGTTACTCCGGGACAGGGGGCGACGAGCAGTACTTC. It translates to CASSYSGTGGDEQYF.